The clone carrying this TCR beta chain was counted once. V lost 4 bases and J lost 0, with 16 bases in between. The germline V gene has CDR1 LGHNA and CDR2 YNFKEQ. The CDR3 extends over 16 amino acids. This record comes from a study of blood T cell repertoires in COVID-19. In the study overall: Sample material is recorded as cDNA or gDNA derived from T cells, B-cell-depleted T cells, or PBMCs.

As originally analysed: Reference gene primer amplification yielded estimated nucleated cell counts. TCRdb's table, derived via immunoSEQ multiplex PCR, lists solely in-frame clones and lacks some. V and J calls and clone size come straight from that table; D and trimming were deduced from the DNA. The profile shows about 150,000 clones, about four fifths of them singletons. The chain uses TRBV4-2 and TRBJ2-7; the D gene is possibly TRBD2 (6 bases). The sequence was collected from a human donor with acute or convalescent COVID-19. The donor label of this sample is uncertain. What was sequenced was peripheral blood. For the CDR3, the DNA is TGTGCCAGCAGCCCTCGCGGAGCGGGTAGCTCCTACGAGCAGTACTTC. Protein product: CASSPRGAGSSYEQYF.